The 3 T cell receptor beta chains below all came from one sample that was sequenced in a study of T cell clonality in common variable immunodeficiency. Study-wide results and caveats: Fewer deletions and N-nucleotide insertions were reportedly seen in common variable immunodeficiency TCR beta sequences.

The antigens of these receptors remain unknown. TCRdb's table, derived via immunoSEQ multiplex PCR, lists solely in-frame clones and lacks some. The profile covers about 33,000 clones, none occurring a single time. Sequencing was carried out using peripheral blood mononuclear cells. Every receptor here comes from a human donor with common variable immunodeficiency.

The sample holds many counts of this clone. The CDR3 extends 3 residues past the end of the read, so its final part is completed from the germline J gene. This chain links TRBV19 with TRBJ1-1; D remains unclear. V was pared by 2 bases and J by 0 bases, with 7 bases between. CDR3 length: 14 amino acids. Per germline, CDR1 LNHDA and CDR2 SQIVND (reference sequence). The CDR3 spells CASSIQNMNTEAFF. The sequenced part of the CDR3 DNA is TGTGCCAGTAGTATACAGAACATGAACACTGAA.

This clone appeared a few times. The read ends 3 residues before the CDR3 terminus; that terminus is restored from the germline J gene. The chain couples TRBV19 to TRBJ1-5, with D maybe TRBD1 (5 bases). Per germline, CDR1 LNHDA and CDR2 SQIVND (reference sequence). The CDR3 is 15 residues long. Trimming took off 5 bases at V and 0 bases at J, with 11 bases between the two ends. The CDR3 bases that were read are TGTGCCAGTAGTCCCGGACAATATAGCAATCAGCCC. This encodes CASSPGQYSNQP. The CDR3 in full is CASSPGQYSNQPQHF.

This clone has only a few counts. The read comes to an end 3 residues before the CDR3 does, leaving the germline J gene to fill in the end. This chain links TRBV7-8 with TRBJ2-6; 7 bases are a match to TRBD1. CDR3 length equals 15 residues. The V and J ends lost 5 bases and 2 bases, in that order; junction bases with no gene match: 3. The germline V gene encodes CDR1 SGHVS and CDR2 FQNEAQ. Incomplete CDR3 DNA: TGTGCCAGCAGCGCGACAGGGACTGGGGCCAACGTC. This codes for CASSATGTGANV. The whole CDR3 reads CASSATGTGANVLTF.